This TCR beta chain was recorded in a study of blood T cell repertoires in COVID-19. V dropped 5 bases and J dropped 1 base, with 11 bases sitting between them. The length of the CDR3 is 14 residues. CDR1 is SGHTA and CDR2 is FQGNSA in the germline V gene. Sequenced by immunoSEQ multiplex PCR; TCRdb stores in-frame clones only, minus some. The data hold roughly 240,000 clones, with 82% observed a single time. The sequence derives from a woman between 65 and 79 years old with acute or convalescent COVID-19. V gene TRBV7-2 combines with J gene TRBJ1-2; D remains unclear. The sequenced sample consisted of peripheral blood. CDR3 in amino acids: CASSPSGVNYGYTF. The CDR3 DNA reads TGTGCCAGCAGCCCCTCCGGGGTTAACTATGGCTACACCTTC.